Below are 9 T cell receptor beta chains sequenced from a single sample in a study of T cell responses to AZD1222 COVID-19 vaccine. TCRdb's table, derived via immunoSEQ multiplex PCR, lists solely in-frame clones and lacks some. The table records about 96,000 clones, roughly 87% of them present only once. Sequences were derived from peripheral blood, sampled on day 0 of AZD1222 vaccination. The receptors come from an adult in good health.

This chain connects TRBV10-3 to TRBJ1-4; D not certain. This CDR3 has 13 residues. Trimming removed 6 bases from V and 0 bases from J, with 5 bases in between. Germline V gene data show CDR1 as ENHRY and CDR2 as SYGVKD. CDR3 DNA sequence: TGTGCCATCAGCGGGTCAACTAATGAAAAACTGTTTTTT. This sequence encodes CAISGSTNEKLFF.

This chain uses TRBV12-3 or TRBV12-4 with TRBJ2-7; D possibly matches TRBD1 or TRBD2 (5 bases each). Deletions cut 7 bases from V and 3 bases from J, with 13 bases between. This CDR3 has 13 amino acids. The CDR3, as DNA: TGTGCCAGCAAACAGCGAGGGGACTACGAGCAGTACTTC. Translation gives CASKQRGDYEQYF.

The gene calls are TRBV4-2 and TRBJ1-2; perhaps TRBD1 as D (6 bases). The CDR3 is 16 residues long. Germline assignment: CDR1 LGHNA and CDR2 YNFKEQ. V lost 0 bases, J lost 1 base, and 12 bases lay in between. The CDR3 DNA reads TGTGCCAGCAGCCAAGATCGGGCAGGGGATAACTATGGCTACACCTTC. Its protein product is CASSQDRAGDNYGYTF.

J is TRBJ1-1 and V is TRBV19; tentative D call: TRBD1 (6 bases). Trimming cost V 3 bases and J 5 bases, with 13 bases left between them. Germline CDR1 and CDR2: LNHDA and SQIVND (reference sequence). CDR3 length: 14 amino acids. The CDR3 DNA is TGTGCCAGTAGTATCCGGGGGGCTGATACTGAAGCTTTCTTT. The encoded protein is CASSIRGADTEAFF.

V usage is TRBV30 and J usage is TRBJ2-7; 10 bases agree with TRBD2. V dropped 2 bases and J dropped 3; count of bases not matched to a gene: 7. Germline V gene data show CDR1 as GTSNPN and CDR2 as SVGIG (reference sequence). CDR3 length: 15 residues. CDR3 nucleotide sequence: TGTGCCTGGAGTTCCCGGGTAGCGGGGGGCTACGAGCAGTACTTC. Its translation: CAWSSRVAGGYEQYF.

The J gene is TRBJ2-2, the V gene TRBV19, with D tentatively TRBD2 (6 bases). With 10 bases removed from V and 2 bases from J, the gap between germline ends came to 11 bases. Germline values: CDR1 LNHDA, CDR2 SQIVND (reference sequence). This CDR3 spans 13 amino acids. The CDR3 spells CATGGFNTGELFF. DNA for the CDR3: TGTGCCACAGGAGGGTTTAACACCGGGGAGCTGTTTTTT.

This sequence joins TRBV7-2 and TRBJ2-3; D not resolved. V lost 6 bases and J 14 bases, leaving 18 bases between the germline ends. This CDR3 region has 12 residues. CDR1 is SGHTA, CDR2 FQGNSA, per germline. The CDR3 bases are TGTGCCAGCAGGGACGGAGCTAGAAGCATGTATTTT. Translated: CASRDGARSMYF.

CDR3 protein: CASSYFGTGGTEAFF. The CDR3 bases are TGTGCCAGCAGTTACTTCGGGACAGGGGGCACTGAAGCTTTCTTT. The gene calls are TRBV6-5 and TRBJ1-1; 11 positions agree with TRBD1. V lost 1 base to trimming and J lost 4 bases; unmatched junction nucleotides: 2. The CDR3 loop spans 15 amino acids. Per the germline V gene, CDR1 is MNHEY and CDR2 is SVGAGI.

V usage is TRBV6-2 or TRBV6-3 and J usage is TRBJ2-1; D gene unclear. Germline V gene data show CDR1 as MNHEY and CDR2 as SVGEGT. The CDR3 covers 14 residues. Trimming removed 8 bases at V and 2 bases at J, with 13 bases between. The CDR3 bases are TGTGCCAGCCGCCCCATCGCTACCTACAATGAGCAGTTCTTC. Amino acids: CASRPIATYNEQFF.